Following are 23 T cell receptor beta chains from one sample sequenced in a study of blood T cell repertoires in COVID-19. The method was immunoSEQ multiplex PCR; TCRdb's version includes in-frame clones alone and lacks a portion of them. The sample comprises approximately 210,000 clones, almost 90% of which are singletons, and 1.5% rests with the top ten. Sequencing was performed on peripheral blood. These receptors were obtained from a man aged 18 to 29 with active or convalescent COVID-19.

The CDR3 reads CASSQGTGEQPQHF. CDR3 nucleotides: TGTGCCAGCAGCCAGGGGACAGGGGAACAGCCCCAGCATTTT. The chain joins TRBV3-1 (or the pseudogene TRBV3-2) to TRBJ1-5; 10 nucleotides match TRBD1. The CDR3 sequence is 14 residues long. Trimming at V came to 3 bases and at J to 7 bases, leaving 3 bases not matched to a gene. The germline CDR1 and CDR2 sequences are LGHDT and YNNKEL (reference sequence).

The CDR3 is CASSGTGTSATWADTQYF. Here the CDR3 DNA reads TGTGCCAGCAGCGGAACCGGGACTAGCGCGACATGGGCAGATACGCAGTATTTT. V gene TRBV9 combines with J gene TRBJ2-3; 10 nucleotides align to TRBD2. The ends lost 3 bases at V and 4 bases at J; junction bases unmatched: 14. This CDR3 spans 18 amino acids. Germline CDR1 is SGDLS and CDR2 is YYNGEE.

The genes are TRBV6-2 or TRBV6-3 and TRBJ2-7, with TRBD2 as a possible D gene (6 bases). The germline V and J ends were trimmed by 5 bases and 4 bases, with 21 bases remaining between them. CDR3 length equals 16 residues. The V gene's germline CDR1 is MNHEY and CDR2 SVGEGT. CDR3 region: CASSPRDGTRVYEQYF. The CDR3 DNA reads TGTGCCAGCAGTCCGCGGGACGGAACGAGGGTTTACGAGCAGTACTTC.

The CDR3 spells CASAGESSYEQYF. The CDR3 DNA reads TGTGCTAGTGCGGGAGAGAGCTCCTACGAGCAGTACTTC. The rearrangement uses TRBV12-5 and TRBJ2-7; the D gene is possibly TRBD2 (6 bases). This CDR3 comprises 13 residues. V gave up 7 bases and J gave up 0 bases, with 10 bases separating them. In germline, CDR1 is LGHNT, CDR2 FRNRAP. The entire variable domain, with the rest obtained from reference TRBV12-5 and TRBJ2-7, is as follows: DARVTQTPRHKVTEMGQEVTMRCQPILGHNTVFWYRQTMMQGLELLAYFRNRAPLDDSGMPKDRFSAEMPDATLATLKIQPSEPRDSAVYFCASAGESSYEQYFGPGTRLTVT.

This clone is a singleton in its sample. The chain is built from TRBV15 and TRBJ1-3, with unresolved D. CDR1 LNHNV and CDR2 YYDKDF come from the germline V gene (reference sequence). The V gene lost 0 bases and the J gene lost 0 bases, with 6 bases spanning the gap. This CDR3 has 15 residues. The CDR3 nucleotides read TGTGCCACCAGCAGAGACAGAAACTCTGGAAACACCATATATTTT. Translating it yields CATSRDRNSGNTIYF.

The chain uses TRBV11-2 and TRBJ2-1; 11 bases align to TRBD1. CDR1 is SGHAT and CDR2 is FQNNGV in the germline V gene. This CDR3 contains 17 residues. V was pared by 1 base and J by 8 bases, with 10 bases of the junction left unmatched. CDR3 bases: TGTGCCAGCAGCTTAGGGATATCAGGACAGGGGGCTGATGAGCAGTTCTTC. Its translation is CASSLGISGQGADEQFF. Full variable domain (rest looked up from reference TRBV11-2 and TRBJ2-1): EAGVAQSPRYKIIEKRQSVAFWCNPISGHATLYWYQQILGQGPKLLIQFQNNGVVDDSQLPKDRFSAERLKGVDSTLKIQPAKLEDSAVYLCASSLGISGQGADEQFFGPGTRLTVL.

Only one count was recorded for this clone. V is TRBV11-2 and J is TRBJ2-4; D possibly corresponds to TRBD1 (5 bases). Germline V gives CDR1 SGHAT, CDR2 FQNNGV. V lost 0 bases and J lost 10, with 10 bases in between. The CDR3 has 13 residues. The CDR3 loop is CASSLDSGRIQYF. CDR3 sequence (DNA): TGTGCCAGCAGCTTAGATTCAGGGCGGATTCAGTACTTC.

The rearrangement uses TRBV6-2 or TRBV6-3 and TRBJ1-5; TRBD1 aligns across 7 bases. V shed 0 bases, J shed 0 bases, and the junction held 2 bases outside the gene matches. The germline gives CDR1 MNHEY, CDR2 SVGEGT. CDR3 length: 16 residues. In DNA form, the CDR3 reads TGTGCCAGCAGTTACTCGGGACAGTATAGCAATCAGCCCCAGCATTTT. Translated: CASSYSGQYSNQPQHF.

CDR3 DNA sequence: TGTGCCAGCAGACTAGCGGGAGTGTCCTACGAGCAGTACTTC. The encoded protein is CASRLAGVSYEQYF. The rearrangement joins TRBV6-5 to TRBJ2-7, with 11 bases identical to TRBD2. The trim removed 6 bases at V and 1 base at J, leaving 2 bases unmatched. CDR3 size: 14 residues. The germline gives CDR1 MNHEY, CDR2 SVGAGI.

The chain couples TRBV6-4 to TRBJ1-2; TRBD1 matches 9 bases. The germline V gene has CDR1 MRHNA and CDR2 SNTAGT. The junction had 6 bases not matched to a gene; V was cut back by 6 bases and J by 4 bases. The CDR3 totals 14 residues. The CDR3 loop is CASSPTGGVYGYTF. CDR3 nucleotide sequence: TGTGCCAGCAGCCCGACAGGGGGAGTCTATGGCTACACCTTC.

This chain connects TRBV3-1 (or the pseudogene TRBV3-2) to TRBJ1-1; a weak D match, TRBD1 (6 bases). With 5 bases removed from V and 8 bases from J, the gap between germline ends came to 12 bases. CDR3 length: 12 amino acids. CDR1 is LGHDT, CDR2 YNNKEL, per germline (reference sequence). As DNA, the CDR3 is TGTGCCAGCAGCAACATACAGGGCGAAGCTTTCTTT. Translating it yields CASSNIQGEAFF.

V gene TRBV21-1 combines with J gene TRBJ2-1; TRBD2 is the table's D call and was not checked against the DNA. TRBV21-1 is a pseudogene locus. The CDR3 has 17 amino acids. The CDR3 here is CASSHPRLAGSYNEQFF. The DNA for the CDR3 is TGTGCCAGCAGCCATCCGAGACTAGCGGGCTCCTACAATGAGCAGTTCTTC.

V usage is TRBV27 and J usage is TRBJ2-4, with a possible D match to TRBD2 (6 bases). The CDR3 is 15 residues long. CDR1 MNHEY and CDR2 SMNVEV come from the germline V gene (reference sequence). V lost 4 bases, J lost 4 bases, and 14 bases lay in between. In nucleotides, the CDR3 is TGTGCCAGCAGTTCCCGGGGTAGCGGTAAAAACATTCAGTACTTC. It codes for CASSSRGSGKNIQYF.

V gene TRBV10-3 combines with J gene TRBJ1-2; TRBD1 matches 11 bases. J lost 5 bases, V lost 3 bases, and 2 bases had no gene match. The CDR3 totals 14 residues. CDR1 is ENHRY, CDR2 SYGVKD, per germline. Here the CDR3 DNA reads TGTGCCATCAGTGAAGGGACAGGGGGTTATGGCTACACCTTC. Translating it yields CAISEGTGGYGYTF.

The chain employs TRBV7-2 and TRBJ2-1, with D possibly matching TRBD2 (5 bases). Trimming removed 5 bases at V and 0 bases at J, with 11 bases between. This CDR3 has 15 amino acids. The germline CDR1 and CDR2 sequences are SGHTA and FQGNSA. The CDR3 DNA is TGTGCCAGCAGCCTTCAGCGGAGCTCCTACAATGAGCAGTTCTTC. Its protein is CASSLQRSSYNEQFF.

V usage is TRBV7-9 and J usage is TRBJ2-1; 10 bases are shared with TRBD1. Germline lookup yields CDR1 SEHNR and CDR2 FQNEAQ (reference sequence). V was clipped by 1 base and J by 0 bases; unmatched bases: 3. The CDR3 loop spans 17 amino acids. Written as DNA, the CDR3 is TGTGCCAGCAGCTTAGGACAGGGGGCGAGCTCCTACAATGAGCAGTTCTTC. It translates to CASSLGQGASSYNEQFF.

The chain combines TRBV29-1 with TRBJ2-7; 8 bases fit TRBD2. The CDR3 is 14 residues long. Losses at the gene ends were 2 bases for V and 5 bases for J; bases not matched to a gene: 8. Looked up from germline, CDR1 is SQVTM and CDR2 is ANQGSEA. The CDR3, as DNA: TGCAGCGTTGAACTGTCGCGGGAGGCCGACGAGCAGTACTTC. Amino acid sequence: CSVELSREADEQYF.

This clone was observed once. The J gene is TRBJ2-1, the V gene TRBV4-3; 7 bases fit TRBD2. Germline V gene sequence: CDR1 LGHNA, CDR2 YSLEER. V lost 1 base and J lost 10; bases outside the gene matches: 16. The CDR3 has 17 amino acids. In DNA form, the CDR3 reads TGCGCCAGCAGCCAAGGCGCGCCTAGCGGACGTCTAAAGGAGCAGTTCTTC. Its protein product is CASSQGAPSGRLKEQFF.

J is TRBJ2-5 and V is TRBV4-3; TRBD1 matches at 8 bases. This CDR3 contains 14 residues. The germline V gene has CDR1 LGHNA and CDR2 YSLEER. V dropped 4 bases and J dropped 4; count of bases not matched to a gene: 5. This CDR3 is CASSRRTGPETQYF. CDR3 sequence (DNA): TGCGCCAGCAGCCGCAGGACAGGGCCAGAGACCCAGTACTTC.

The rearrangement joins TRBV6-5 to TRBJ1-6; maybe TRBD1 (6 bases). V was clipped by 7 bases and J by 10 bases, with 20 bases between them. Germline loops: CDR1 MNHEY, CDR2 SVGAGI. The CDR3 runs to 15 residues. In DNA, the CDR3 is TGTGCCAGCAAACAACACGACCCGAGGGGGTCACCCCTCCACTTT. Amino acid sequence: CASKQHDPRGSPLHF.

This clone was seen just once. The V and J genes are TRBV2 and TRBJ2-2; 10 bases line up with TRBD2. Germline lookup yields CDR1 SNHLY and CDR2 FYNNEI. The ends lost 8 bases at V and 4 bases at J; junction bases unmatched: 4. The CDR3 totals 14 residues. The CDR3 coding sequence is TGTGCCAGCTGGGGACTAGCGCGCACCGGGGAGCTGTTTTTT. It yields the protein CASWGLARTGELFF.

The chain is built from TRBV19 and TRBJ2-5; 9 nucleotides line up with TRBD2. Germline-derived CDR1 and CDR2 are LNHDA and SQIVND (reference sequence). V dropped 7 bases and J dropped 5; count of bases not matched to a gene: 17. The CDR3 runs 17 residues. CDR3 nucleotide sequence: TGTGCCAGTAAATGGGCGGGAGGGCGTAATTTCGGGGAGACCCAGTACTTC. Residues: CASKWAGGRNFGETQYF.

The chain carries TRBV24-1 and TRBJ2-3, with D possibly TRBD1 on 5 matching bases. Germline loops: CDR1 KGHDR, CDR2 SFDVKD. Trimming took off 4 bases at V and 5 bases at J, with 18 bases between the two ends. The CDR3 has 16 amino acids. The CDR3 DNA reads TGTGCCACCAGTGACCTCGACCCCTGGGGCGGAGATACGCAGTATTTT. Translation: CATSDLDPWGGDTQYF.